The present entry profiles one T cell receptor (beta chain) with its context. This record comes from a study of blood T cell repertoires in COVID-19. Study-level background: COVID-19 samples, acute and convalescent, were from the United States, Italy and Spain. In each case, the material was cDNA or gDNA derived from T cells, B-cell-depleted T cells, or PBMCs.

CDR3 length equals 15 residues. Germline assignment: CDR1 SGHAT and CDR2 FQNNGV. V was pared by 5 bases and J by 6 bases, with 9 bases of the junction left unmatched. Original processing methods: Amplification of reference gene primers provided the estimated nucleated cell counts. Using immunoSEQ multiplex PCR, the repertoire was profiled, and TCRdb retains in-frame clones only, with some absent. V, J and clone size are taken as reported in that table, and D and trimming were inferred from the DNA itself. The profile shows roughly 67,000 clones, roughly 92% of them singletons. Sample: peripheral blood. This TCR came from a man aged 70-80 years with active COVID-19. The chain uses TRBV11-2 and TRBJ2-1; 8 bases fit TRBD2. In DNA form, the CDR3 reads TGTGCCAGCAGCATTACGGGGGGGCCTATCAATGAGCAGTTCTTC. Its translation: CASSITGGPINEQFF.